This is a list of T cell receptor beta chains from one sample in a study of T cells in Graves' hyperthyroidism and ophthalmopathy. TCRdb re-called the multiplex PCR reads through MiXCR, storing one row per CDR3 protein. Among around 280,000 distinct CDR3 sequences, about 14% were seen once, and the ten largest hold 6.5% to 10%. Sample: blood. Receptors were obtained from a woman aged 25 to 39 with Graves' hyperthyroidism that later progressed to Graves' ophthalmopathy. CDR3s include the opening cysteine and the closing phenylalanine or tryptophan. Clone size is stated in some rows and not others, as once, few, many or a class when expanded.

TRBV24-1,14,many,CATSDLYSNQPQHF
TRBV7-3,15,many,CASSPGGGTVDTQYF
TRBV30,15,many,CAWSVNQKGGNGYTF
TRBV6-2/TRBV6-3,13,few,CASGGSGRDEQFF
TRBV7-9,13,few,CASSSLDKVSQYF
TRBV30,13,NA,CAWRDLNTGELFF
TRBV6-2/TRBV6-3,15,many,CASSYSGELNTEAFF
TRBV27,18,many,CASSFRFGGGVSGTEAFF
TRBV7-9,17,many,CASSSPGLAGGADTQYF
TRBV7-2,16,many,CASSKAERGGTDTQYF
TRBV30,14,many,CAWSRLASLDEQFF
TRBV5-4,17,NA,CANSRQQRPPLTDTQYF
TRBV7-2,15,NA,CASSSFLSYSYEQYF
TRBV27,15,many,CASSFGGYGTDTQYF
TRBV30,13,many,CAWRALTTGELFF
TRBV12-3/TRBV12-4,13,NA,CTSSLAGWTEASF
TRBV20-1,15,NA,CSASGQSYSGNTIYF
TRBV9,13,NA,CASSGGPSHEQFF
TRBV19,13,few,CASSIDAGYGYTF
TRBV28,17,many,CASSLGQALGGNQPQHF
TRBV27,14,NA,CASRDRGQVYEQYF
TRBV27,17,many,CASSQTPAGGNTGELFF
TRBV28,11,many,CASALANEQFF
TRBV19,16,NA,CASRPAGPANTGELFF
TRBV9,14,few,CASSVAGHPYEQYF
TRBV29-1,14,many,CSVEDQGGADIQYF
TRBV6-2/TRBV6-3,16,NA,CASSRTSGSGSYERHF
TRBV3-1,15,many,CASKILAGVEETQYF
TRBV20-1,11,many,CSARVVYGYTF
TRBV27,15,many,CASSLTGRLNVAQHF
TRBV12-3/TRBV12-4,17,many,CASSSYPGQGASQPQHF
TRBV12-3/TRBV12-4,20,few,CASSLEGLAGHFSGANVLTF